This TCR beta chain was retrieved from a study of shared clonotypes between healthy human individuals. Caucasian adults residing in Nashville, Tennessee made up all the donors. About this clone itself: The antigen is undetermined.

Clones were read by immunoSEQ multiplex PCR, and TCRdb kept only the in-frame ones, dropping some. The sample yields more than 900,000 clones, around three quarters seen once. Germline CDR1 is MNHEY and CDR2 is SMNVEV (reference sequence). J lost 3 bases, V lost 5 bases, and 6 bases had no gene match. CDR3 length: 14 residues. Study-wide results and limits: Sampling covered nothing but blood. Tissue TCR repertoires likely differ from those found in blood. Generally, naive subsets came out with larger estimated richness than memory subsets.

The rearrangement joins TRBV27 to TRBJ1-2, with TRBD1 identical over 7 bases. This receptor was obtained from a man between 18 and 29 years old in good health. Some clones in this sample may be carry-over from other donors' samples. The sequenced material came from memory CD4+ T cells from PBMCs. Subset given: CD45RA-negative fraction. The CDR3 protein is CASSQQGSDYGYTF. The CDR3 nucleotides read TGTGCCAGCAGTCAACAGGGGAGCGACTATGGCTACACCTTC.